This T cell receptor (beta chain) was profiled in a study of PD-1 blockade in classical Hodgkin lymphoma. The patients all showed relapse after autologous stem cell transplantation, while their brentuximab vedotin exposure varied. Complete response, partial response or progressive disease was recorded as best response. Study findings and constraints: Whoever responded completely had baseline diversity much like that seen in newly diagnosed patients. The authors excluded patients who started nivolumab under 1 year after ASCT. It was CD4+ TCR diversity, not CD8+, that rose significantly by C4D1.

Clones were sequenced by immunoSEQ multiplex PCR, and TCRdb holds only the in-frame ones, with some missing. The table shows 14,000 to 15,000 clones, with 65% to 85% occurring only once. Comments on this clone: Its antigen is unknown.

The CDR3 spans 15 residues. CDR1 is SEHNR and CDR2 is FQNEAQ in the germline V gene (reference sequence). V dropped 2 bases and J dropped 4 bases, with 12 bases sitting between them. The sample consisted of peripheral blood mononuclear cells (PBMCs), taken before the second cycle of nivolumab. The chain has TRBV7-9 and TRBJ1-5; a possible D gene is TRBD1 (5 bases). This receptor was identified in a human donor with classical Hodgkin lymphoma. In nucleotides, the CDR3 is TGTGCCAGCAGCTTATCGGGACGGATAAATCAGCCCCAGCATTTT. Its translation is CASSLSGRINQPQHF.